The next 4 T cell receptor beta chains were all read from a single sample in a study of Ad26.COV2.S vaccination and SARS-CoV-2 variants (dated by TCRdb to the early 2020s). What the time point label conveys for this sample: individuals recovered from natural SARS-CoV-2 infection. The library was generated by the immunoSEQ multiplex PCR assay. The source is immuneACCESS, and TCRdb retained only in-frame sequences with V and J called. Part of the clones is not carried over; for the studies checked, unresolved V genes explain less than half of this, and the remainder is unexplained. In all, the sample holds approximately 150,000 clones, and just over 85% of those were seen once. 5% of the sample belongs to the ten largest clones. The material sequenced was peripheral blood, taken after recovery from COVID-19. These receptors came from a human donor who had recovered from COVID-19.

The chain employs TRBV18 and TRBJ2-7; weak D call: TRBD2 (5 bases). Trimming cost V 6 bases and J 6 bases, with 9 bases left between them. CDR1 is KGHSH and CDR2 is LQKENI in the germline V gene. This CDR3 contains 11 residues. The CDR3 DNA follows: TGTGCCAGCTCGTCTAGCTTCGAGCAGTACTTC. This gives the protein CASSSSFEQYF. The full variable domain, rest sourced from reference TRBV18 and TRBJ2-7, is NAGVMQNPRHLVRRRGQEARLRCSPMKGHSHVYWYRQLPEEGLKFMVYLQKENIIDESGMPKERFSAEFPKEGPSILRIQQVVRGDSAAYFCASSSSFEQYFGPGTRLTVT.

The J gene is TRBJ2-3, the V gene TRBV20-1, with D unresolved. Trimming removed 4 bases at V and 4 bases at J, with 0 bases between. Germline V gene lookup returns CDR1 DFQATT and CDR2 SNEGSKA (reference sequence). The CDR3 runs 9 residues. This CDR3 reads CSATDTQYF. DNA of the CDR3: TGCAGTGCTACAGATACGCAGTATTTT.

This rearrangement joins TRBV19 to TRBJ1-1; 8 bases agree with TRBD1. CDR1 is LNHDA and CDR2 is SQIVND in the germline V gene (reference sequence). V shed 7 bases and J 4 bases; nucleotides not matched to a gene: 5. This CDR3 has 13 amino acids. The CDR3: CASMPGGPTEAFF. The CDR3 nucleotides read TGTGCCAGTATGCCAGGGGGCCCCACTGAAGCTTTCTTT. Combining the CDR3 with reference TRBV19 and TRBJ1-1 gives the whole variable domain DGGITQSPKYLFRKEGQNVTLSCEQNLNHDAMYWYRQDPGQGLRLIYYSQIVNDFQKGDIAEGYSVSREKKESFPLTVTSAQKNPTAFYLCASMPGGPTEAFFGQGTRLTVV.

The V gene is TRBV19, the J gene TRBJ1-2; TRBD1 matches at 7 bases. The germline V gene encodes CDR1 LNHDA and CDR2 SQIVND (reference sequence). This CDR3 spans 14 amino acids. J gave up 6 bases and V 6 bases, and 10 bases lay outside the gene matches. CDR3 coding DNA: TGTGCCAGTAGCTTCCTCGAGGGGGCGGATGGCTACACCTTC. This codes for CASSFLEGADGYTF.